The clone carrying this T cell receptor beta chain was observed a single time. Antigen: not known. A much larger clone is a single base away; this may be a read error. No conserved phenylalanine or tryptophan ends this CDR3, so it is likely a read error. The data derive from a study of T cells in Graves' hyperthyroidism and ophthalmopathy. The study, taken as a whole, reports: Model-based prediction identified ophthalmopathy a median 6.5 months prior to its onset.

Germline V gene data show CDR1 as SNHLY and CDR2 as FYNNEI. Between the trimmed V and J ends, which lost 4 bases and 5 bases, there was a span of 8 bases. This CDR3 is built from 12 residues. Lactation, pregnancy, other autoimmune disease or uncontrolled infection led to exclusion of patients. Using RNA transcripts as the source, TCR beta CDR3 regions were amplified. HTBI primers were the set used in a first-round RT-PCR of the TCR CDR3. MiXCR, run by TCRdb on the multiplex PCR reads, gives a single entry per CDR3 protein. Seen here are some 600,000 distinct CDR3 sequences, 46% observed once, and the top ten hold roughly 8.2%.

The chain recombines TRBV2 with TRBJ1-1, with D unclear. The sample comprised peripheral blood or thyroid tissue (not recorded which). This clonotype originated in a woman between 18 and 29 years old with Graves' hyperthyroidism. The chain's CDR3 is CASSAMATEAFL. In nucleotides, the CDR3 is TGTGCCAGCAGTGCCATGGCAACTGAAGCTTTCCTT.